The TCR beta chain under discussion was sequenced for a study of blood T cell repertoires in COVID-19. V lost 8 bases and J lost 6, with 15 bases in between. The CDR3 sequence is 13 residues long. Germline assignment: CDR1 MNHEY and CDR2 SVGAGI. Original handling: Estimated nucleated cell counts came from reference gene primer amplification. Some clones are missing from TCRdb's copy, which holds only in-frame ones; the method was immunoSEQ multiplex PCR. The V and J calls and the clone size are those of that table, but D and trimming were determined from the DNA. The sample lists fewer than 20,000 clones, more than 70% occurring once.

The origin of this receptor is a man aged 40-49 years with active COVID-19. The chain employs TRBV6-5 and TRBJ2-3; weak D call: TRBD1 (6 bases). The sequenced sample consisted of peripheral blood. Written as DNA, the CDR3 is TGTGCCAGCGGCCACCGGGACAAGGATACGCAGTATTTT. Amino acids: CASGHRDKDTQYF.